This T cell receptor (beta chain) was obtained from a study of T cells in Graves' hyperthyroidism and ophthalmopathy. This clonotype occurred a few times. Criteria for exclusion of patients were uncontrolled infection, other autoimmune disease, pregnancy or lactation. The PBMCs had their origin in more than 9.5 ml of fresh peripheral blood. Amplification yielded TCR beta CDR3 regions, with RNA transcripts as the source. The TCR CDR3 was amplified in a first-round RT-PCR using the HTBI primer set. TCRdb itself ran the multiplex PCR reads through MiXCR, one entry per CDR3 protein. Of 150,000 to 200,000 distinct CDR3 sequences listed, approximately 15% are singletons. Sequencing was performed on blood. The TCR comes from a woman between 45 and 60 years old with Graves' hyperthyroidism.

The CDR3 is CASSQYRGYEQYF. CDR3 DNA: TGTGCCAGCAGCCAGTACAGGGGGTACGAGCAGTACTTC. V gene TRBV3-1 combines with J gene TRBJ2-7, with 8 nucleotides matching TRBD1. The V and J ends lost 3 bases and 4 bases, in that order; junction bases with no gene match: 2. CDR3 length equals 13 residues. The germline V gene encodes CDR1 LGHDT and CDR2 YNNKEL (reference sequence).